The clone carrying this T cell receptor (beta chain) was detected only a few times. The data were obtained in a study of human T cells and chemical hapten exposure. The CDR3 has 15 residues. Germline CDR1 reads LGHNA; CDR2 reads YNFKEQ. After removal of 1 base from V and 3 bases from J, the junction contained 3 bases not matched to a gene. Using its own MiXCR run on the RACE reads, TCRdb lists one record per CDR3 protein. This table holds 300,000 to 350,000 distinct CDR3 sequences, around 7% found once. Sample time point: patch test 1, 2 weeks after DPC sensitization. Treatment described: therapeutic diphenylcyclopropenone sensitization with weekly scalp DPC. It was unfractionated whole blood from which total RNA was extracted.

The chain has TRBV4-2 and TRBJ1-3, with 7 bases lining up with TRBD1. The specimen was whole blood, collected in connection with sensitization to the hapten diphenylcyclopropenone (DPC). This receptor was taken from a woman in her late teens or twenties with alopecia areata. Some clones in this sample may be carry-over from other donors' samples. The CDR3 DNA reads as TGTGCCAGCAGCCAAGCCGGGACAGATGGAAACACCATATATTTT. It encodes CASSQAGTDGNTIYF.